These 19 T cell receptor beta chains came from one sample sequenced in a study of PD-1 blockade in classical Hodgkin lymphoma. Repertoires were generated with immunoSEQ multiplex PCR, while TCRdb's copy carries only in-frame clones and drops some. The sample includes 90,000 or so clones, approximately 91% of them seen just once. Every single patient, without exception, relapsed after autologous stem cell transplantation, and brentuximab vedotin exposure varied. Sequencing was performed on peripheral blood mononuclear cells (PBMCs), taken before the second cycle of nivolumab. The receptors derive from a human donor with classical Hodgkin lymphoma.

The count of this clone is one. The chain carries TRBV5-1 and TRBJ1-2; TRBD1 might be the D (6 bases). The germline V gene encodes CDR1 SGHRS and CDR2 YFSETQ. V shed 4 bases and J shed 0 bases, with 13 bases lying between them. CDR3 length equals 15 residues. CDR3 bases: TGCGCCAGCAGCCACGGACAGCCTGCTAACTATGGCTACACCTTC. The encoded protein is CASSHGQPANYGYTF.

CDR3 residues: CAWRGTGLNEKLFF. For the CDR3, the DNA is TGTGCCTGGAGGGGGACAGGGCTTAATGAAAAACTGTTTTTT. The genes are TRBV30 and TRBJ1-4, with TRBD1 matching over 9 bases. Germline CDR1 and CDR2: GTSNPN and SVGIG (reference sequence). This CDR3 contains 14 residues. V dropped 3 bases and J dropped 4; count of bases not matched to a gene: 3. The full variable domain, its missing parts supplied by reference TRBV30 and TRBJ1-4, is SQTIHQWPATLVQPVGSPLSLECTVEGTSNPNLYWYRQAAGRGLQLLFYSVGIGQISSEVPQNLSASRPQDRQFILSSKKLLLSDSGFYLCAWRGTGLNEKLFFGSGTQLSVL.

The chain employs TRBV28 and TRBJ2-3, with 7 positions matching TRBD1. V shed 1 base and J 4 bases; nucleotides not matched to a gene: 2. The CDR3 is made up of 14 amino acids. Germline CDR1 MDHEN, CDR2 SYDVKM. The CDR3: CASSLSGGPDTQYF. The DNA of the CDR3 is TGTGCCAGCAGTTTATCAGGGGGACCAGATACGCAGTATTTT.

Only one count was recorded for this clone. In nucleotides, the CDR3 is TGTGCCAGTAACAGGGGGCGAGGTACTGAAGCTTTCTTT. It translates to CASNRGRGTEAFF. The genes are TRBV25-1 and TRBJ1-1; 9 positions agree with TRBD1. V gave up 9 bases and J gave up 5 bases; unmatched junction bases: 7. This CDR3 has 13 residues. Per the germline V gene, CDR1 is MGHDK and CDR2 is SYGVNS.

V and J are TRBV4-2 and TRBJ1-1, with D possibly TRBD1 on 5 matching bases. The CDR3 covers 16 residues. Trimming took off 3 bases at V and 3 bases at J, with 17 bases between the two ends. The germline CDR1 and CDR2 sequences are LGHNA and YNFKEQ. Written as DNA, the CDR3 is TGTGCCAGCAGCCAGGAAGTATTAGGGGTGTACACTGAAGCTTTCTTT. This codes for CASSQEVLGVYTEAFF.

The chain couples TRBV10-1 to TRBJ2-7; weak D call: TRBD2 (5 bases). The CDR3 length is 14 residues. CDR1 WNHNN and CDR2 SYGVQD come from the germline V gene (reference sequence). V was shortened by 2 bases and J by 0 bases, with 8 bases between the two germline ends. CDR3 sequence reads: CASSENRGSYEQYF. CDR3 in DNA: TGCGCCAGCAGTGAGAACCGGGGCTCCTACGAGCAGTACTTC.

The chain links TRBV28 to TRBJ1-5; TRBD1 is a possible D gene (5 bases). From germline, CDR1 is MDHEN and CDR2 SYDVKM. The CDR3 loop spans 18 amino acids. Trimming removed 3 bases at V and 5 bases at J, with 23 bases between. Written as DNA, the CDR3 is TGTGCCAGCAGTTTTTGGCGGTCAGGGTCCTCCATGTATCAGCCCCAGCATTTT. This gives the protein CASSFWRSGSSMYQPQHF.

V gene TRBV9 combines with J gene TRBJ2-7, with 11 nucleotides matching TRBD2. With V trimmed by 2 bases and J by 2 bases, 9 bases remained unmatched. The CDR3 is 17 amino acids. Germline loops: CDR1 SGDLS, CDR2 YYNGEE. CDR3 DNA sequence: TGTGCCAGCAGCGTTAGGACTAGCGGGCTTACCACCTACGAGCAGTACTTC. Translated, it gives CASSVRTSGLTTYEQYF. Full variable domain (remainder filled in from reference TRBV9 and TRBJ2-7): DSGVTQTPKHLITATGQRVTLRCSPRSGDLSVYWYQQSLDQGLQFLIQYYNGEERAKGNILERFSAQQFPDLHSELNLSSLELGDSALYFCASSVRTSGLTTYEQYFGPGTRLTVT.

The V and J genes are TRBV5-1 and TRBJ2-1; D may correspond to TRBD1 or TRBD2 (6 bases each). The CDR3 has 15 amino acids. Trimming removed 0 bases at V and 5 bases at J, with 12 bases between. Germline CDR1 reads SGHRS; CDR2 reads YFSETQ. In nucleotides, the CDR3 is TGCGCCAGCAGCTTGGAGGGGGGATCGCACAATGAGCAGTTCTTC. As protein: CASSLEGGSHNEQFF.

As DNA, the CDR3 is TGTGCCACCGGTGGGACCGCGTCCTACGAGCAGTACTTC. Its translation: CATGGTASYEQYF. The rearrangement links TRBV6-6 to TRBJ2-7, with D perhaps TRBD1 or TRBD2 (5 bases each). The CDR3 runs to 13 residues. Per the germline V gene, CDR1 is MNHNY and CDR2 is SVGAGI (reference sequence). Trimming took 10 bases from V and 1 from J, leaving 14 bases between them.

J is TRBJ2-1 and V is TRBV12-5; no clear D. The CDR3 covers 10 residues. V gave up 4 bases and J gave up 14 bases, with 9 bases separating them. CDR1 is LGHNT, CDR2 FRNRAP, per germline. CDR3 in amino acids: CASGSPDEFF. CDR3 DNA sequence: TGTGCTAGTGGTTCGCCGGATGAGTTCTTC.

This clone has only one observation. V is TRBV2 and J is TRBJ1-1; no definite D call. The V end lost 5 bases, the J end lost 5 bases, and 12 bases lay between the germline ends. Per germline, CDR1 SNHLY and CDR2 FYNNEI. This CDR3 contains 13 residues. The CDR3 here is CASSLGGRTEAFF. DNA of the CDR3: TGTGCCAGCAGTTTGGGTGGGAGGACTGAAGCTTTCTTT.

The CDR3: CASSLRQGPEAFF. The CDR3 DNA sequence: TGTGCCAGCAGCTTAAGACAGGGCCCTGAAGCTTTCTTT. V is TRBV7-6 and J is TRBJ1-1; 7 bases agree with TRBD1. The CDR3 runs to 13 residues. CDR1 and CDR2 from the germline V gene are SGHVS and FNYEAQ. V gave up 2 bases and J gave up 6 bases; unmatched junction bases: 3.

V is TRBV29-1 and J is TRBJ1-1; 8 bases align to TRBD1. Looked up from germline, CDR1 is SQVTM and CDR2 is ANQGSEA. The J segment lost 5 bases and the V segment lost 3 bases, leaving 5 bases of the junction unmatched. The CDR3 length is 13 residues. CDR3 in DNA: TGCAGCGTTGATGACAGGGGAGGTACTGAAGCTTTCTTT. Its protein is CSVDDRGGTEAFF.

The CDR3 sequence: CASSSPGLLLYEQYF. The CDR3 nucleotides read TGTGCCAGCAGTTCACCGGGACTCCTCCTTTACGAGCAGTACTTC. This chain connects TRBV28 to TRBJ2-7, with a tentative D call TRBD2 (6 bases). The germline V gene has CDR1 MDHEN and CDR2 SYDVKM. CDR3 length: 15 residues. The V and J ends lost 4 bases and 4 bases respectively, with 17 bases between them.

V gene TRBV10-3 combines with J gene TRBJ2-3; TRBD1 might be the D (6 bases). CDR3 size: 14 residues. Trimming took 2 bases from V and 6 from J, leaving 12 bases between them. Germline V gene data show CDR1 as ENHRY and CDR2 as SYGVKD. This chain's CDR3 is CAISELGTTDTQYF. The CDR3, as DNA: TGTGCCATCAGTGAGCTCGGGACAACCGATACGCAGTATTTT.

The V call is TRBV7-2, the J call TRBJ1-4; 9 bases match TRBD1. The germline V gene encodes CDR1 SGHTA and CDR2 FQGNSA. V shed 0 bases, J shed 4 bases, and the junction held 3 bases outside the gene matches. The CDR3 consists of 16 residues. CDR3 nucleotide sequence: TGTGCCAGCAGCTTAGCGACAGGGGGTATTAATGAAAAACTGTTTTTT. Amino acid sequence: CASSLATGGINEKLFF. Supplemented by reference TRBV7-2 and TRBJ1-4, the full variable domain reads GAGVSQSPSNKVTEKGKDVELRCDPISGHTALYWYRQSLGQGLEFLIYFQGNSAPDKSGLPSDRFSAERTGGSVSTLTIQRTQQEDSAVYLCASSLATGGINEKLFFGSGTQLSVL.

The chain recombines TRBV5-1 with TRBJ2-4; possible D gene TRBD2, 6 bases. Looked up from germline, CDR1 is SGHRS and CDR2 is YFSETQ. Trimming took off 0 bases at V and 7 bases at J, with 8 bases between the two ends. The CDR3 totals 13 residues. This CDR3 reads CASSLVEGNIQYF. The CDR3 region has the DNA TGCGCCAGCAGCTTGGTGGAGGGGAACATTCAGTACTTC.

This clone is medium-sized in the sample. CDR3 region: CASTVPGRRNTEAFF. As DNA, the CDR3 is TGTGCCAGTACCGTCCCGGGTCGCCGGAACACTGAAGCTTTCTTT. The gene calls are TRBV19 and TRBJ1-1, with unresolved D. The germline V gene has CDR1 LNHDA and CDR2 SQIVND (reference sequence). The CDR3 spans 15 residues. With 7 bases removed from V and 1 base from J, the gap between germline ends came to 16 bases.